This T cell receptor beta chain comes out of a study of Ad26.COV2.S vaccination and SARS-CoV-2 variants. As to this clone: What it binds is unknown.

CDR1 and CDR2 from the germline V gene are SGHTA and FQGTGA. This CDR3 is 15 amino acids long. Trimming stripped 1 base from V and 0 bases from J, with 10 bases between. Study-wide points: Post-vaccination spike-specific CD8+ and CD4+ T cell responses reportedly had substantial breadth.

Assay used: immunoSEQ multiplex PCR; TCRdb lists only in-frame clones, some missing. Of 350,000 to 500,000 clones in the sample, about 90% were seen once. Treatment here: 15 to 20 received Ad26.COV2.S at low or high dose, single or two shots; 5 received placebo; per-sample allocation not given. Sampling occurred on day 63 after the first vaccine or placebo injection. The clonotype originates from a person aged 18-65 years who received the Ad26.COV2.S COVID-19 vaccine or a placebo. The genes are TRBV7-3 and TRBJ2-7, with a tentative D call TRBD2 (6 bases). Here the sequenced sample was peripheral blood, taken in a trial of Ad26.COV2.S vaccine versus placebo. The CDR3, as DNA: TGTGCCAGCAGCTTAATGGGGGGAGTCTCCTACGAGCAGTACTTC. It translates to CASSLMGGVSYEQYF.